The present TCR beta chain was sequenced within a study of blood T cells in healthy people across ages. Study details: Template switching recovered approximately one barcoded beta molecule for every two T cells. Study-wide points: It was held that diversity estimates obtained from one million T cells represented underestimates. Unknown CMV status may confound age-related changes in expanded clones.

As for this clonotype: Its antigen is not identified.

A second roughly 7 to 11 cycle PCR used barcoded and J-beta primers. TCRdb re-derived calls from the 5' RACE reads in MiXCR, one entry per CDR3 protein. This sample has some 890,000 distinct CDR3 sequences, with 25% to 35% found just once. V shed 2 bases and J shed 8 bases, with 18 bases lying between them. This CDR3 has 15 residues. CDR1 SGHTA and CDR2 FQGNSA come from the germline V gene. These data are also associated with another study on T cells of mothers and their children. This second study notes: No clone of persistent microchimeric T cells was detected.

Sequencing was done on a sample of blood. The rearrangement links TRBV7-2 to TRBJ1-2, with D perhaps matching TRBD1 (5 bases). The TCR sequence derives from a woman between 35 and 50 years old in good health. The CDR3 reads CASSLIEGRGGGYTF. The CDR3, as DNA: TGTGCCAGCAGCTTAATCGAGGGGCGAGGTGGAGGCTACACCTTC.